These 5 T cell receptor beta chains share one sample of origin, sequenced in a study of siplizumab effects on memory and regulatory T cells. Data came from immunoSEQ multiplex PCR; TCRdb stores just in-frame clones and leaves some out. The sample yields 50,000 to 55,000 clones, 93% seen once. Sequenced sample: CD8+ T cells sorted from blood. The receptors here all came from a human donor in good health.

The chain uses TRBV11-2 and TRBJ2-2, with TRBD2 as a possible D gene (6 bases). CDR3 length: 14 amino acids. The ends were cut back, 4 bases at V and 8 bases at J, with 14 bases in the middle. CDR1 is SGHAT and CDR2 is FQNNGV in the germline V gene. The CDR3 spells CASSYRLVGGELFF. CDR3 nucleotide sequence: TGTGCCAGCAGCTACCGACTAGTCGGTGGGGAGCTGTTTTTT.

V is TRBV5-6 and J is TRBJ2-7, with D uncertain. Germline CDR1 reads SGHDT; CDR2 reads YYEEEE. This CDR3 is built from 13 residues. Trimming took 2 bases from V and 5 from J, leaving 11 bases between them. The CDR3 spells CASSFWGFDEQYF. DNA for the CDR3: TGTGCCAGCAGCTTTTGGGGATTCGACGAGCAGTACTTC.

This sequence joins TRBV7-9 and TRBJ2-2, with D perhaps TRBD2 (6 bases). The V and J ends lost 8 bases and 2 bases respectively, with 21 bases between them. From germline, CDR1 is SEHNR and CDR2 FQNEAQ (reference sequence). This CDR3 spans 17 amino acids. The CDR3 DNA reads TGTGCCAGCTCAACTAGCCGGCCAGGGCAAAACACCGGGGAGCTGTTTTTT. As protein: CASSTSRPGQNTGELFF.

This chain connects TRBV19 to TRBJ2-1, with TRBD2 identical over 11 bases. V lost 6 bases and J lost 4; bases outside the gene matches: 5. The CDR3 has 15 residues. CDR1 is LNHDA, CDR2 SQIVND, per germline (reference sequence). CDR3 in amino acids: CASRLSGRVYNEQFF. CDR3 DNA sequence: TGTGCCAGTAGACTTAGCGGGAGGGTATACAATGAGCAGTTCTTC.

This rearrangement joins TRBV11-2 to TRBJ2-5; no definite D call. Matching the DNA end better, TRBJ2-7 makes the J call doubtful. Germline V CDR1 and CDR2: SGHAT, FQNNGV. This CDR3 has 13 amino acids. CDR3 sequence: CASSLGRAYEQYF. CDR3 coding DNA: TGTGCCAGCAGCTTAGGCAGAGCCTACGAGCAGTACTTC.